These 11 T cell receptor beta chains share one sample of origin, sequenced in a study of cytomegalovirus exposure and HLA in healthy donors. It was with 60 Vbeta and 13 Jbeta primers that the PCR ran. Data came from immunoSEQ multiplex PCR; TCRdb stores just in-frame clones and leaves some out. The repertoire has about 150,000 clones, about 80% of them found once; the top ten carry roughly 14%. The specimen sequenced was PBMCs. Source of these receptors: a woman in her thirties or forties in good health and CMV-seronegative.

The chain carries TRBV18 and TRBJ2-1, with 7 bases that match TRBD2. V lost 3 bases to trimming and J lost 2 bases; unmatched junction nucleotides: 13. Germline loops: CDR1 KGHSH, CDR2 LQKENI. The CDR3 extends over 18 amino acids. The CDR3 region is CASSPAVGGVGPYNEQFF. CDR3 in DNA: TGTGCCAGCTCACCTGCTGTGGGGGGGGTCGGCCCCTACAATGAGCAGTTCTTC.

This clone was detected a few times. V is TRBV6-1 and J is TRBJ1-2; the D is unclear. CDR1 and CDR2 (germline): MNHNS, SASEGT. The CDR3 has 14 residues. V lost 7 bases to trimming and J lost 7 bases, with 19 bases between them. The CDR3 region has the DNA TGTGCCAGCATTTTTACGGGTGCTATAGGTGGCTACACCTTC. It specifies CASIFTGAIGGYTF.

This chain joins TRBV29-1 and TRBJ2-2; no reliable D call. Germline V gene sequence: CDR1 SQVTM, CDR2 ANQGSEA. V dropped 3 bases and J dropped 3 bases, with 8 bases sitting between them. The CDR3 sequence is 13 residues long. The CDR3 is CSVDVGYTGELFF. CDR3 nucleotide sequence: TGCAGCGTTGATGTGGGCTACACCGGGGAGCTGTTTTTT.

This clone came up a few times. The chain recombines TRBV11-1 with TRBJ1-4; a weak D match, TRBD1 (5 bases). Germline CDR1 reads SGHAT; CDR2 reads FQDESV (reference sequence). This CDR3 contains 15 residues. Trimming cost V 5 bases and J 0 bases, with 10 bases left between them. Here the CDR3 reads CASSLRDSTNEKLFF. In nucleotides, the CDR3 is TGTGCCAGCAGCCTACGGGACTCAACTAATGAAAAACTGTTTTTT.

The chain combines TRBV7-9 with TRBJ2-3, with TRBD2 as a possible D gene (5 bases). The CDR3 is made up of 15 amino acids. Germline values: CDR1 SEHNR, CDR2 FQNEAQ (reference sequence). The V gene lost 0 bases and the J gene lost 2 bases, with 9 bases spanning the gap. The CDR3, as DNA: TGTGCCAGCAGCTTAGCCCTGGACTCCACAGATACGCAGTATTTT. This encodes CASSLALDSTDTQYF.

The J gene is TRBJ2-1, the V gene TRBV7-7; D is possibly TRBD2 (5 bases). This CDR3 is 13 amino acids long. Germline loops: CDR1 SSHAT, CDR2 FNYEAQ (reference sequence). The V end was cut by 4 bases, the J end by 6 bases, with 10 bases between. The CDR3 DNA reads as TGTGCCAGCAGCTCAACTAGTAGCAATGAGCAGTTCTTC. Translated, it gives CASSSTSSNEQFF.

This chain joins TRBV9 and TRBJ2-5, with D maybe TRBD2 (6 bases). The CDR3 length is 16 residues. V lost 0 bases and J 2 bases, leaving 14 bases between the germline ends. The germline gives CDR1 SGDLS, CDR2 YYNGEE. CDR3 sequence: CASSVGSGARQETQYF. The CDR3 nucleotides read TGTGCCAGCAGCGTAGGGTCGGGAGCTCGGCAAGAGACCCAGTACTTC.

V and J are TRBV7-2 and TRBJ2-3; 7 bases are shared with TRBD2. The CDR3 contains 15 residues. CDR1 and CDR2 (germline): SGHTA, FQGNSA. Losses at the gene ends were 5 bases for V and 1 base for J; bases not matched to a gene: 6. This CDR3 reads CASSPKRGGTDTQYF. CDR3 coding DNA: TGTGCCAGCAGCCCCAAGCGGGGCGGCACAGATACGCAGTATTTT.

V is TRBV4-3 and J is TRBJ2-1; 15 bases are a match to TRBD2. J lost 0 bases, V lost 4 bases, and 7 bases had no gene match. The V gene's germline CDR1 is LGHNA and CDR2 YSLEER. CDR3 length: 19 amino acids. The CDR3 region has the DNA TGCGCCAGCAGCCGAGGACTAGCGGGGGGGCGAGGCTCCTACAATGAGCAGTTCTTC. It codes for CASSRGLAGGRGSYNEQFF.

The count of this clone is one. This sequence joins TRBV4-3 and TRBJ2-2; possible D gene TRBD1, 5 bases. The germline gives CDR1 LGHNA, CDR2 YSLEER. The CDR3 runs 15 residues. Trimming stripped 4 bases from V and 9 bases from J, with 18 bases between. The CDR3 is CASSPRGRGVRELFF. The CDR3 region has the DNA TGCGCCAGCAGCCCTCGAGGAAGGGGTGTGCGGGAGCTGTTTTTT.

This clone has only a few counts. The chain employs TRBV7-3 and TRBJ2-3, with 8 nucleotides matching TRBD2. Germline CDR1 and CDR2: SGHTA and FQGTGA. V gave up 5 bases and J gave up 0 bases; unmatched junction bases: 4. The CDR3 totals 15 residues. The CDR3 region has the DNA TGTGCCAGCAGCCCCATAGCGGGGAGCACAGATACGCAGTATTTT. Amino acids: CASSPIAGSTDTQYF.